These T cell receptor beta chains were read from a single sample in a study of shared clonotypes between healthy human individuals. Sequenced by immunoSEQ multiplex PCR; TCRdb stores in-frame clones only, minus some. The sample lists hundreds of thousands of clones, less than 80% occurring once. Input material: memory CD4+ T cells sorted from blood. The receptors derive from a woman in her thirties in good health. The CDR3 runs from the conserved cysteine through the conserved F or W. A D gene is named only where the DNA matches it firmly. Not every row has a clone size; where given, it reads once, few, many or a size class.

v_call: TRBV11-2; clone_size: .; j_call: TRBJ2-1; d_call: TRBD2; cdr3_aa: CASSRRGASGFNEQFF; cdr3_nt: TGTGCCAGCAGCCGTAGAGGGGCTAGCGGGTTCAATGAGCAGTTCTTC
v_call: TRBV6-5; clone_size: .; j_call: TRBJ2-7; d_call: TRBD2; cdr3_aa: CASSYSRASGIYEQYF; cdr3_nt: TGTGCCAGCAGTTACTCAAGGGCTAGCGGGATCTACGAGCAGTACTTC
v_call: TRBV27; clone_size: .; j_call: TRBJ2-1; d_call: .; cdr3_aa: CASSLSRPNEQFF; cdr3_nt: TGTGCCAGCAGTTTATCGCGGCCCAATGAGCAGTTCTTC
v_call: TRBV7-8; clone_size: .; j_call: TRBJ2-7; d_call: TRBD2; cdr3_aa: CASSLGREALYEQYF; cdr3_nt: TGTGCCAGCAGCTTGGGGCGGGAGGCACTTTACGAGCAGTACTTC
v_call: TRBV18; clone_size: .; j_call: TRBJ2-7; d_call: .; cdr3_aa: CASSPRDSLFGYEQYF; cdr3_nt: TGTGCCAGCTCACCCCGGGACTCACTATTCGGCTACGAGCAGTACTTC
v_call: TRBV19; clone_size: .; j_call: TRBJ2-1; d_call: TRBD2; cdr3_aa: CASSISLAGVHEQFF; cdr3_nt: TGTGCCAGTAGTATATCACTAGCGGGAGTCCATGAGCAGTTCTTC
v_call: TRBV27; clone_size: .; j_call: TRBJ2-7; d_call: TRBD1; cdr3_aa: CASADRSSYEQYF; cdr3_nt: TGTGCCAGCGCGGACAGGAGCTCCTACGAGCAGTACTTC
v_call: TRBV7-2; clone_size: .; j_call: TRBJ2-1; d_call: TRBD2; cdr3_aa: CASSFLAGVAEQFF; cdr3_nt: TGTGCCAGCAGCTTCTTAGCGGGAGTGGCTGAGCAGTTCTTC
v_call: TRBV2; clone_size: once; j_call: TRBJ2-5; d_call: TRBD1; cdr3_aa: CASSGTGETQYF; cdr3_nt: TGTGCGAGTTCGGGGACAGGGGAGACCCAGTACTTC
v_call: TRBV10-1; clone_size: .; j_call: TRBJ2-3; d_call: TRBD1; cdr3_aa: CASSPGQGPDTQYF; cdr3_nt: TGCGCCAGCAGTCCGGGACAGGGCCCAGATACGCAGTATTTT
v_call: TRBV28; clone_size: .; j_call: TRBJ2-1; d_call: TRBD2; cdr3_aa: CASSSMGLRANEQFF; cdr3_nt: TGTGCCAGCAGTTCTATGGGACTACGCGCCAATGAGCAGTTCTTC
v_call: TRBV4-2; clone_size: .; j_call: TRBJ1-1; d_call: .; cdr3_aa: CASSQDKGTEAFF; cdr3_nt: TGTGCCAGCAGCCAAGATAAGGGCACTGAAGCTTTCTTT
v_call: TRBV20-1; clone_size: .; j_call: TRBJ1-1; d_call: TRBD1; cdr3_aa: CSAGDRGTAFF; cdr3_nt: TGCAGTGCCGGAGACAGGGGGACAGCTTTCTTT
v_call: TRBV5-6; clone_size: few; j_call: TRBJ2-1; d_call: .; cdr3_aa: CASSVQPGNEQFF; cdr3_nt: TGTGCCAGCAGCGTACAACCGGGGAATGAGCAGTTCTTC
v_call: TRBV5-5; clone_size: .; j_call: TRBJ1-1; d_call: .; cdr3_aa: CASSSRVSTEAFF; cdr3_nt: TGTGCCAGCAGCTCAAGGGTGTCTACTGAAGCTTTCTTT
v_call: TRBV27; clone_size: .; j_call: TRBJ1-5; d_call: .; cdr3_aa: CASSPAGGPQHF; cdr3_nt: TGTGCCAGCAGCCCGGCGGGGGGGCCCCAGCATTTT
v_call: TRBV11-2; clone_size: .; j_call: TRBJ2-1; d_call: TRBD2; cdr3_aa: CASGATGTSVSQFF; cdr3_nt: TGTGCCAGCGGAGCAACCGGGACTAGCGTTTCGCAGTTCTTC
v_call: TRBV5-5; clone_size: few; j_call: TRBJ2-7; d_call: .; cdr3_aa: CASSAQTGYEQYF; cdr3_nt: TGTGCCAGCAGCGCACAGACAGGCTACGAGCAGTACTTC
v_call: TRBV2; clone_size: once; j_call: TRBJ2-3; d_call: .; cdr3_aa: CASRAQGVRTDTQYF; cdr3_nt: TGTGCCAGCAGAGCTCAGGGAGTGAGGACAGATACGCAGTATTTT
v_call: TRBV7-8; clone_size: .; j_call: TRBJ2-3; d_call: .; cdr3_aa: CASSERQGSTDTQYF; cdr3_nt: TGTGCCAGCAGCGAACGACAAGGGAGCACAGATACGCAGTATTTT
v_call: TRBV6-6; clone_size: once; j_call: TRBJ1-4; d_call: TRBD1; cdr3_aa: CASGDRGAEKLFF; cdr3_nt: TGTGCCAGCGGCGACAGGGGTGCTGAAAAACTGTTTTTT
v_call: TRBV4-1; clone_size: once; j_call: TRBJ2-7; d_call: TRBD2; cdr3_aa: CASSQSPAGEVYEQYF; cdr3_nt: TGCGCCAGCAGCCAGAGTCCAGCGGGAGAAGTTTACGAGCAGTACTTC
v_call: TRBV5-1; clone_size: .; j_call: TRBJ1-1; d_call: .; cdr3_aa: CASSEDSNTEAFF; cdr3_nt: TGCGCCAGCAGCGAGGACAGCAACACTGAAGCTTTCTTT
v_call: TRBV11-3; clone_size: .; j_call: TRBJ2-1; d_call: .; cdr3_aa: CASSVGRGGNEQFF; cdr3_nt: TGTGCCAGCAGCGTAGGGCGGGGAGGCAATGAGCAGTTCTTC
v_call: TRBV11-1; clone_size: .; j_call: TRBJ2-2; d_call: TRBD2; cdr3_aa: CASSLALPSGLGTGELFF; cdr3_nt: TGTGCCAGCAGCTTAGCGCTTCCTAGCGGGTTGGGGACCGGGGAGCTGTTTTTT
v_call: TRBV28; clone_size: .; j_call: TRBJ2-7; d_call: TRBD2; cdr3_aa: CASSLGTSGSSYEQYF; cdr3_nt: TGTGCCAGCAGTTTAGGGACTAGCGGGAGCTCCTACGAGCAGTACTTC
v_call: TRBV5-4; clone_size: .; j_call: TRBJ2-5; d_call: .; cdr3_aa: CASSSGLTQETQYF; cdr3_nt: TGTGCCAGCAGCTCGGGACTGACGCAAGAGACCCAGTACTTC
v_call: TRBV7-2; clone_size: .; j_call: TRBJ2-2; d_call: TRBD1; cdr3_aa: CASSSRTGGELFF; cdr3_nt: TGTGCCAGCAGCTCGAGGACAGGAGGGGAGCTGTTTTTT
v_call: TRBV6-1; clone_size: .; j_call: TRBJ1-2; d_call: .; cdr3_aa: CASSEGGTVNYGYTF; cdr3_nt: TGTGCCAGCAGTGAAGGGGGGACGGTCAACTATGGCTACACCTTC
v_call: TRBV2; clone_size: .; j_call: TRBJ1-5; d_call: TRBD1; cdr3_aa: CASSDRDNGQPQHF; cdr3_nt: TGTGCCAGCAGCGACAGGGATAATGGCCAGCCCCAGCATTTT
v_call: TRBV2; clone_size: .; j_call: TRBJ2-2; d_call: TRBD1; cdr3_aa: CASSRQGVNTGELFF; cdr3_nt: TGTGCCAGCAGCCGACAGGGTGTCAACACCGGGGAGCTGTTTTTT
v_call: TRBV5-6; clone_size: .; j_call: TRBJ1-5; d_call: .; cdr3_aa: CASSYGQSLGNQPQHF; cdr3_nt: TGTGCCAGCAGCTATGGACAGAGCTTAGGCAATCAGCCCCAGCATTTT
v_call: TRBV11-2; clone_size: .; j_call: TRBJ2-1; d_call: TRBD2; cdr3_aa: CASSLTGGDVGPRSEQFF; cdr3_nt: TGTGCCAGCAGCTTAACGGGGGGGGACGTAGGGCCAAGAAGCGAGCAGTTCTTC
v_call: TRBV6-1; clone_size: once; j_call: TRBJ2-6; d_call: .; cdr3_aa: CASSEEGAGANVLTF; cdr3_nt: TGTGCCAGCAGTGAAGAGGGGGCTGGGGCCAACGTCCTGACTTTC
v_call: TRBV6-4; clone_size: .; j_call: TRBJ1-4; d_call: .; cdr3_aa: CASTPGDGLKKLFF; cdr3_nt: TGTGCCAGCACCCCGGGTGATGGACTCAAAAAACTGTTTTTT
v_call: TRBV2; clone_size: .; j_call: TRBJ2-7; d_call: .; cdr3_aa: CASSGRGPRYEQYF; cdr3_nt: TGTGCCAGCAGTGGTAGGGGACCACGTTACGAGCAGTACTTC
v_call: TRBV7-9; clone_size: .; j_call: TRBJ1-2; d_call: .; cdr3_aa: CASSLTSGLRGYTF; cdr3_nt: TGTGCCAGCAGCTTAACGTCAGGGCTTAGAGGCTACACCTTC
v_call: TRBV27; clone_size: .; j_call: TRBJ2-2; d_call: TRBD2; cdr3_aa: CASSFRLAGTANTGELFF; cdr3_nt: TGTGCCAGCAGTTTTAGACTAGCGGGAACCGCGAACACCGGGGAGCTGTTTTTT
v_call: TRBV11-3; clone_size: few; j_call: TRBJ2-1; d_call: .; cdr3_aa: CASSPGQSYNEQFF; cdr3_nt: TGTGCCAGCAGCCCGGGGCAGTCCTACAATGAGCAGTTCTTC
v_call: TRBV2; clone_size: many; j_call: TRBJ1-5; d_call: .; cdr3_aa: CASSGEDNQPQHF; cdr3_nt: TGTGCCAGCAGTGGAGAGGACAATCAGCCCCAGCATTTT
v_call: TRBV2; clone_size: .; j_call: TRBJ1-5; d_call: .; cdr3_aa: CASSEDRSNQPQHF; cdr3_nt: TGTGCCAGCAGTGAGGACCGTAGCAATCAGCCCCAGCATTTT
v_call: TRBV6-6; clone_size: .; j_call: TRBJ1-5; d_call: TRBD1; cdr3_aa: CASSYSGGGQPQHF; cdr3_nt: TGTGCCAGCAGTTATTCAGGGGGAGGCCAGCCCCAGCATTTT
v_call: TRBV5-1; clone_size: many; j_call: TRBJ1-2; d_call: .; cdr3_aa: CASSFFGPRGREGYTF; cdr3_nt: TGCGCCAGCAGCTTTTTTGGTCCCCGGGGGCGTGAGGGCTACACCTTC
v_call: TRBV7-9; clone_size: .; j_call: TRBJ2-5; d_call: TRBD1; cdr3_aa: CASSLGTGEETQYF; cdr3_nt: TGTGCCAGCAGCTTAGGAACAGGGGAGGAGACCCAGTACTTC
v_call: TRBV28; clone_size: .; j_call: TRBJ2-5; d_call: .; cdr3_aa: CASSFWRGETQYF; cdr3_nt: TGTGCCAGCAGTTTTTGGAGGGGAGAGACCCAGTACTTC
v_call: TRBV2; clone_size: many; j_call: TRBJ1-3; d_call: TRBD1; cdr3_aa: CASRTLGQGDTIYF; cdr3_nt: TGTGCCAGCAGAACCCTGGGGCAGGGGGACACCATATATTTT
v_call: TRBV6-5; clone_size: .; j_call: TRBJ1-1; d_call: .; cdr3_aa: CASSEKIMAFF; cdr3_nt: TGTGCCAGCAGTGAAAAGATTATGGCTTTCTTT
v_call: TRBV27; clone_size: .; j_call: TRBJ1-5; d_call: .; cdr3_aa: CASRGMGNQPQHF; cdr3_nt: TGTGCCAGCCGGGGAATGGGCAATCAGCCCCAGCATTTT
v_call: TRBV30; clone_size: .; j_call: TRBJ2-1; d_call: .; cdr3_aa: CAWSVSDRLQFF; cdr3_nt: TGTGCCTGGAGTGTTTCGGACAGACTGCAGTTCTTC
v_call: TRBV7-2; clone_size: .; j_call: TRBJ1-1; d_call: TRBD1; cdr3_aa: CASSPGGDRGEAFF; cdr3_nt: TGTGCCAGCAGCCCCGGCGGGGACAGGGGTGAAGCTTTCTTT
v_call: TRBV25-1; clone_size: once; j_call: TRBJ1-3; d_call: .; cdr3_aa: CASSKRGSSGNTIYF; cdr3_nt: TGTGCCAGCAGTAAAAGGGGTTCTTCTGGAAACACCATATATTTT
v_call: TRBV2; clone_size: once; j_call: TRBJ1-3; d_call: .; cdr3_aa: CASSEAPSISGNTIYF; cdr3_nt: TGTGCCAGCAGTGAAGCTCCGTCCATCTCTGGAAACACCATATATTTT
v_call: TRBV6-1; clone_size: .; j_call: TRBJ2-1; d_call: TRBD2; cdr3_aa: CASSEPLLSGSHNEQFF; cdr3_nt: TGTGCCAGCAGTGAACCACTACTCAGCGGGAGCCACAATGAGCAGTTCTTC
v_call: TRBV13; clone_size: .; j_call: TRBJ2-3; d_call: TRBD2; cdr3_aa: CASSLEGLAGGPPDTQYF; cdr3_nt: TGTGCCAGCAGCTTAGAGGGACTAGCGGGAGGGCCACCAGATACGCAGTATTTT
v_call: TRBV18; clone_size: .; j_call: TRBJ1-2; d_call: TRBD1; cdr3_aa: CASSPPGQGTRYGYTF; cdr3_nt: TGTGCCAGCTCACCACCGGGACAGGGGACCCGTTATGGCTACACCTTC
v_call: TRBV19; clone_size: .; j_call: TRBJ2-7; d_call: .; cdr3_aa: CASSIPPGMLYEQYF; cdr3_nt: TGTGCCAGTAGTATTCCCCCGGGTATGTTGTACGAGCAGTACTTC
v_call: TRBV19; clone_size: .; j_call: TRBJ2-1; d_call: TRBD2; cdr3_aa: CASSITHTSGGYNEQFF; cdr3_nt: TGTGCCAGTAGTATCACCCACACTAGCGGGGGCTACAATGAGCAGTTCTTC